Sequencing of this T cell receptor (beta chain) was carried out in a study of blood T cells in healthy people across ages. Next came a second PCR, run for roughly 7 to 12 cycles, which used a sample-barcoded 5' primer along with a J-beta primer mix. TCRdb processed the 5' RACE reads anew with MiXCR; each CDR3 protein has one entry. Of about 720,000 distinct CDR3 sequences in the sample, approximately 22% were seen once. Each donor supplied ten milliliters of peripheral blood. The CDR3 spans 14 residues. Trimming pared 7 bases from V and 3 bases from J, leaving 14 bases between. Germline CDR1 and CDR2: SEHNR and FQNEAQ (reference sequence).

The source is a man between 65 and 85 years old in good health. This chain connects TRBV7-9 to TRBJ2-3; tentative D call: TRBD2 (5 bases). Sequencing was carried out using blood. CDR3 sequence reads: CASTKGGGTDTQYF. CDR3 DNA sequence: TGTGCCAGCACCAAAGGAGGTGGGACAGATACGCAGTATTTT. The full variable domain, its missing parts supplied by reference TRBV7-9 and TRBJ2-3, is DTGVSQNPRHKITKRGQNVTFRCDPISEHNRLYWYRQTLGQGPEFLTYFQNEAQLEKSRLLSDRFSAERPKGSFSTLEIQRTEQGDSAMYLCASTKGGGTDTQYFGPGTRLTVL.